This entry features one T cell receptor beta chain sequence. The assay was immunoSEQ multiplex PCR, and TCRdb's table has in-frame clones only and misses some. This sample yields approximately 220,000 clones, of which approximately 90% are seen a single time; around 4.5% belongs to the top ten. The sample comes from a study of blood T cell repertoires in COVID-19. On the study more broadly: Specimens from acute and convalescent COVID-19 originated in the United States, Italy and Spain. From T cells, B-cell-depleted T cells, or PBMCs came the material, which was cDNA or gDNA.

The CDR3 spans 16 residues. V gave up 4 bases and J gave up 10 bases, with 23 bases separating them. Germline-derived CDR1 and CDR2 are LNHDA and SQIVND (reference sequence). The sequence derives from a man aged 45-65 years with acute or convalescent COVID-19. The chain joins TRBV19 to TRBJ2-1; D may be TRBD2 (6 bases). Sequences were obtained from peripheral blood. The CDR3 DNA reads as TGTGCCAGTAGTAGCCAGAGGGACGGGGGATCCTTAGAGCAGTTCTTC. Translating gives CASSSQRDGGSLEQFF.